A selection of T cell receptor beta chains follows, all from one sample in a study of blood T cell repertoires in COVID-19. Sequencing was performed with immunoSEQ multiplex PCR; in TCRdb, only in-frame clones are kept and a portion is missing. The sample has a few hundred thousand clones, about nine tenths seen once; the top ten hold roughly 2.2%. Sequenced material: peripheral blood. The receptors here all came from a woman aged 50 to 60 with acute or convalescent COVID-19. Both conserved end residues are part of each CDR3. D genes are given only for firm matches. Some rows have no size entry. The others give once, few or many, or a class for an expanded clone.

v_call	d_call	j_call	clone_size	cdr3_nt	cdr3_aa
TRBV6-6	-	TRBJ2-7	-	TGTGCCAGCAGCCAAACGTCGAGGAGCTCCTACGAGCAGTACTTC	CASSQTSRSSYEQYF
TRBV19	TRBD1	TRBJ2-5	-	TGTGCCAGTAGTTGGGGACAGGCGACTTCCCAGCCGACCCAGTACTTC	CASSWGQATSQPTQYF
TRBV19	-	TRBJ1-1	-	TGTGCCAGTAGTATCAAAATGAACACTGAAGCTTTCTTT	CASSIKMNTEAFF
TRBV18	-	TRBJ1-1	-	TGTGCCAGCTCACCAAGTTTAGGAGACACTGAAGCTTTCTTT	CASSPSLGDTEAFF
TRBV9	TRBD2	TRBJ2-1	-	TGTGCCAGCAGCGCTAGCGGGAGATCGGACGAGCAGTTCTTC	CASSASGRSDEQFF
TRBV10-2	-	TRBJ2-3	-	TGCGCCAGCAGTGAGTCGCCGGGCACAGATACGCAGTATTTT	CASSESPGTDTQYF
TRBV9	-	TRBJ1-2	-	TGTGCCAGCAGCGTAGTCCTTGGCGGTGGCTACACCTTC	CASSVVLGGGYTF
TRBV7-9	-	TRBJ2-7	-	TGTGCCAGCAGCCTACTGGGGGGATCCTACGAGCAGTACTTC	CASSLLGGSYEQYF
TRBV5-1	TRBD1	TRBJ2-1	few	TGCGCCAGCAGCTTATGGACAGGGAGCAATGAGCAGTTCTTC	CASSLWTGSNEQFF
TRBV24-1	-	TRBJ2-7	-	TGTGCCACCAGTGATGGACTGAGGCAGTACTTC	CATSDGLRQYF
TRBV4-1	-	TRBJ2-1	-	TGCGCCAGCAGCCCCCCCACCGGGTCAGCGTCCTACAATGAGCAGTTCTTC	CASSPPTGSASYNEQFF
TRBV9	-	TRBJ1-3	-	TGTGCCAGCAGCGTAGATGTTCGGAGGGGCACTGGAAACACCATATATTTT	CASSVDVRRGTGNTIYF
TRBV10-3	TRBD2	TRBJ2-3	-	TGTGCCATCAGTGCGGGACTAGCGGGCACAGATACGCAGTATTTT	CAISAGLAGTDTQYF
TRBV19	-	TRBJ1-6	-	TGTGCCAGTAGCCGAACAGGGACGGGTAATTCACCCCTCCACTTT	CASSRTGTGNSPLHF
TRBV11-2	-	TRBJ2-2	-	TGTGCCAGCAGCTTAGTTCGTCTGAACACCGGGGAGCTGTTTTTT	CASSLVRLNTGELFF
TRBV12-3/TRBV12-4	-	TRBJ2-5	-	TGTGCCAGCAGCTGGGCGGAGACCCAGTACTTC	CASSWAETQYF
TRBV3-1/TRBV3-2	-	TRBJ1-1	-	TGTGCCAGCAGCCACCGGGGGGGTCGTGAAGCTTTCTTT	CASSHRGGREAFF
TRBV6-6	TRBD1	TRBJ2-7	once	TGTGCCAGCACTTGGGGCGGGACAGGGTCCTACGAGCAGTACTTC	CASTWGGTGSYEQYF
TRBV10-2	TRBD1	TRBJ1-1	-	TGCGCCAGCACCCTGACAGGGCGGGCTGAAGCTTTCTTT	CASTLTGRAEAFF
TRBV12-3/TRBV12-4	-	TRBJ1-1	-	TGTGCCAGCAGTCGTCGGGAGAACACTGAAGCTTTCTTT	CASSRRENTEAFF
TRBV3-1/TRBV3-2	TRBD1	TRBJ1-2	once	TGTGCCAGCAGCCAAGCAGACAGGGGACCTGGCTACACCTTC	CASSQADRGPGYTF
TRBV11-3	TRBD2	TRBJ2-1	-	TGTGCCAGCAGCTTAGAGCTAGCGGTACCCTACAATGAGCAGTTCTTC	CASSLELAVPYNEQFF
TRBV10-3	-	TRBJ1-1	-	TGTGCCATCCCCAAGAGCACTGAAGCTTTCTTT	CAIPKSTEAFF
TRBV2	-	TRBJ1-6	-	TGTGCCAGCAGTGAAACTTTCTATAATTCACCCCTCCACTTT	CASSETFYNSPLHF
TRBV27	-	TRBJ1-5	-	TGTGCCAGCAGTTCACAGGGATGGCAGCCCCAGCATTTT	CASSSQGWQPQHF
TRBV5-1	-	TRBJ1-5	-	TGCGCCAGCAGCTTTGGGGACAAATATCAGCCCCAGCATTTT	CASSFGDKYQPQHF
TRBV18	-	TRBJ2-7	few	TGTGCCAGCTCACCGCCACAGGGCATCCCCCACGAGCAGTACTTC	CASSPPQGIPHEQYF
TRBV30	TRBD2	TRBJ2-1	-	TGTGCCTGGAGTCTCACGGGGCTAGCGGGCATCGGTTTGTACAATGAGCAGTTCTTC	CAWSLTGLAGIGLYNEQFF
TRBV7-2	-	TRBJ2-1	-	TGTGCCAGCAGCTTAGGCAGGGTAGCTGGAAATGAGCAGTTCTTC	CASSLGRVAGNEQFF
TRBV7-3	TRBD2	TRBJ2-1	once	TGTGCCAGCAGCCCGACCGATCGACTAGCGGGGGGTTACAATGAGCAGTTCTTC	CASSPTDRLAGGYNEQFF
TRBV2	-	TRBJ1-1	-	TGTGCCAGCAGTGATCAGGGCGGGGGAACTGAAGCTTTCTTT	CASSDQGGGTEAFF
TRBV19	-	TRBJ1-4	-	TGTGCCAGTAGTCCCACCAGGCGGACGCGGGGTAATGAAAAACTGTTTTTT	CASSPTRRTRGNEKLFF
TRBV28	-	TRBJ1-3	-	TGTGCCAGCAGTACCGGGGGGACTGGAAACACCATATATTTT	CASSTGGTGNTIYF
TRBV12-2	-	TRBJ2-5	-	TGTGCAAGTCGCTCCTCGGAGAGACGTGCGCACGTGGCCCAGTACTTC	CASRSSERRAHVAQYF
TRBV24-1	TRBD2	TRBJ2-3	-	TGTGCCACCAGTGATTCCGTAGCGGGAGGGCCGAGCACAGATACGCAGTATTTT	CATSDSVAGGPSTDTQYF
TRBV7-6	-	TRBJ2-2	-	TGTGCCAGCTTCCGGGCAGGGGACCAGAACACCGGGGAGCTGTTTTTT	CASFRAGDQNTGELFF
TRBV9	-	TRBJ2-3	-	TGTGCCAGCAGCGTTAGCCGTAGCACAGATACGCAGTATTTT	CASSVSRSTDTQYF
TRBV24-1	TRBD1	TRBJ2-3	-	TGTGCCACCAGTGATTCGGGACAGGGAACAGATACGCAGTATTTT	CATSDSGQGTDTQYF
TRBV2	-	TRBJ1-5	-	TGTGCCAGCAGTGCAGTCGGGACACCGTATAGCAATCAGCCCCAGCATTTT	CASSAVGTPYSNQPQHF
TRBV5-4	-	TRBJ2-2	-	TGTGCCAGCAGCTTGGGAGTTGTCACCGGGGAGCTGTTTTTT	CASSLGVVTGELFF
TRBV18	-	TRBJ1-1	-	TGTGCCAGCTCACCAGTGACAGGAGGAACTGAAGCTTTCTTT	CASSPVTGGTEAFF
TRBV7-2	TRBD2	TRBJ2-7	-	TGTGCCAGCAGCCCTCAAGCGGGAGGGTTCACCGAGCAGTACTTC	CASSPQAGGFTEQYF
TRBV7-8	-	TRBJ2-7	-	TGTGCCAGCAGCTTACAGGGCTACGAGCAGTACTTC	CASSLQGYEQYF
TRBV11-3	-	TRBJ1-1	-	TGTGCCAGCAGCTATACGGACAGTCTGAACACTGAAGCTTTCTTT	CASSYTDSLNTEAFF
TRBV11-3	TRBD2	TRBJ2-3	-	TGTGCCAGCAGCCCGGGACTAGCGGGGGGCTTAGATACGCAGTATTTT	CASSPGLAGGLDTQYF
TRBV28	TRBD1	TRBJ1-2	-	TGTGCCAGCAGTTTAACCCAGGGGGCGCTGCATGGCTACACCTTC	CASSLTQGALHGYTF
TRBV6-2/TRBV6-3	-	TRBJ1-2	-	TGTGCCAGCAGTGCACCTGCCGGAGGGGAGGGTGGCTACACCTTC	CASSAPAGGEGGYTF
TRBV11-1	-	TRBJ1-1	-	TGTGCCAGCAGCTTAGTAATGGGCCCAGGAACTGAAGCTTTCTTT	CASSLVMGPGTEAFF
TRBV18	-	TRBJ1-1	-	TGTGCCAGCTCACCGTCAGGTTTGAACACTGAAGCTTTCTTT	CASSPSGLNTEAFF
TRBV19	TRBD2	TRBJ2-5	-	TGTGCCAGTAGAGGTTCGGCTAGCGGTCCCCAAGAGACCCAGTACTTC	CASRGSASGPQETQYF
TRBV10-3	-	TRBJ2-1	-	TGTGCCATCCGTGAGGGGGGGGAGAGGGGCAATGAGCAGTTCTTC	CAIREGGERGNEQFF